The clone carrying this T cell receptor (beta chain) was observed a few times. Its target is not known. The data derive from a study of T-cell reconstitution after alpha-beta-depleted transplantation in children. With 3 bases removed from V and 1 base from J, the gap between germline ends came to 19 bases. The CDR3 is made up of 18 amino acids. Germline CDR1 and CDR2: LNHDA and SQIVND (reference sequence). A library of TCRbeta sequences, prepared with unique molecular identifiers, was generated. TCRdb called the PCR reads again in MiXCR, with one record for every CDR3 protein. The sample has 500,000 to 600,000 distinct CDR3 sequences, 25% to 30% seen once. Study findings and constraints: At the one-year point after transplant, T-cell counts and TCRbeta diversity were found to come mostly from T cells that had been newly produced. Several hundred expanded graft clones reportedly were the source of alpha-beta T cells about two months after transplant. Elevated TCRbeta diversity at day 60 was traced, in some patients, to surviving recipient T cells and thymic progenitors.

This clonotype originated in a boy in the first two years of life with Wiskott-Aldrich syndrome, due to receive a stem cell transplant. The source material was PBMCs, sampled before TCRalphabeta/CD19-depleted stem cell transplant. The chain employs TRBV19 and TRBJ2-4; unclear D gene. This CDR3 reads CASSIKLQAVGAKNIQYF. DNA of the CDR3: TGTGCCAGTAGTATTAAGTTGCAGGCCGTCGGCGCCAAAAACATTCAGTACTTC.